Below are 6 T cell receptor beta chains sequenced from a single sample in a study of T-cell memory formation after mild COVID-19 (dated by TCRdb to about 2021). Receptor amplification or capture employed 5' RACE. TCRdb names Illumina NovaSeq 6000 as the instrument used. TCRdb trimmed public reads at Q25 via fastp, called clones via MiXCR and kept in-frame beta chains. Each CDR3 protein gets just one entry, which takes the most common genes and DNA from the rows behind it. This sample comprises 350,000 to 500,000 distinct CDR3 sequences, more than 20% of them detected only once. About an eighth of the sample comes from the top ten. The sequenced sample was PBMCs or a T cell subset sorted from them (not recorded which). The receptors stem from an adult woman who had mild COVID-19 (a few samples of this study predate the infection). The sample titles of this study are shuffled in the database, so cell type and time point are left out; the donor was told from shared clones.

In its sample, this clonotype was seen a few times. V usage is TRBV27 and J usage is TRBJ1-6; TRBD1 is a possible D gene (5 bases). V lost 6 bases to trimming and J lost 9 bases, with 9 bases between them. CDR3 length: 12 residues. The V gene's germline CDR1 is MNHEY and CDR2 SMNVEV (reference sequence). The CDR3 nucleotides read TGTGCCAGCAGGGGGCCTAGTTCACCCCTCCACTTT. Translating it yields CASRGPSSPLHF.

The chain recombines TRBV5-1 with TRBJ1-2; TRBD1 matches at 8 bases. This CDR3 comprises 14 residues. The J segment lost 6 bases and the V segment lost 0 bases, leaving 4 bases of the junction unmatched. Germline loops: CDR1 SGHRS, CDR2 YFSETQ. The CDR3 region is CASSLGGTGDGYTF. CDR3 bases: TGCGCCAGCAGCTTGGGCGGGACAGGTGATGGCTACACCTTC.

J is TRBJ2-7 and V is TRBV5-6; a possible D gene is TRBD2 (5 bases). CDR3 length: 15 amino acids. The V end was cut by 1 base, the J end by 2 bases, with 13 bases between. CDR1 is SGHDT, CDR2 YYEEEE, per germline. CDR3: CASSLSGPDPYEQYF. In DNA, the CDR3 is TGTGCCAGCAGCTTGAGCGGACCCGACCCCTACGAGCAGTACTTC.

The V call is TRBV7-9, the J call TRBJ2-7; 7 nucleotides line up with TRBD1. This CDR3 contains 14 residues. Germline values: CDR1 SEHNR, CDR2 FQNEAQ (reference sequence). The V gene end was trimmed by 4 bases and the J gene end by 2 bases; junction bases not matched to a gene: 5. The CDR3 region is CASSYRQGAYEQYF. CDR3 DNA: TGTGCCAGCAGCTACCGACAGGGAGCCTACGAGCAGTACTTC.

The table lists this clonotype with a few counts. The chain is built from TRBV5-6 and TRBJ2-7; D gene unclear. Per germline, CDR1 SGHDT and CDR2 YYEEEE. The CDR3 loop spans 13 amino acids. Trimming removed 2 bases at V and 3 bases at J, with 9 bases between. CDR3 DNA sequence: TGTGCCAGCAGCTTAGAAGGCCGCTACGAGCAGTACTTC. Protein product: CASSLEGRYEQYF.

In this sample, this clonotype turned up a few times. The rearrangement joins TRBV4-1 to TRBJ1-1, with D tentatively TRBD1 (5 bases). Germline lookup yields CDR1 MGHRA and CDR2 YSYEKL. This CDR3 spans 16 amino acids. The V end was cut by 1 base, the J end by 3 bases, with 15 bases between. This CDR3 reads CASSQAGRRGDTEAFF. The CDR3 nucleotides read TGCGCCAGCAGCCAAGCAGGGCGGCGGGGGGACACTGAAGCTTTCTTT.